The entry that follows covers one T cell receptor beta chain sequence. The junction differs from germline at one of its ends, possibly a read error. This entry is derived from a study of cytomegalovirus exposure and HLA in healthy donors. Study in general: In a previous analysis, nearly 120 million unique TCR beta sequences were found from approximately 180 million T cells.

Primers included in the PCR were 60 Vbeta and 13 Jbeta primers. Here immunoSEQ multiplex PCR was the method, and the copy in TCRdb shows in-frame clones only, minus some. The table includes around 190,000 clones, around 82% detected once. This clonotype originated in a woman under 40 in good health and CMV-seronegative. The sample taken for sequencing was PBMCs.

The CDR3: CASSPTVNTGELFF. The CDR3 bases are TGTGCTAGCAGCCCCACGGTGAACACCGGGGAGCTGTTTTTT. The chain has TRBV7-7 and TRBJ2-2; D not certain. CDR1 and CDR2 from the germline V gene are SSHAT and FNYEAQ (reference sequence). This CDR3 contains 14 residues.